A selection of T cell receptor beta chains follows, all from one sample in a study of Graves' ophthalmopathy and Graves' hyperthyroidism. TCRdb independently ran MiXCR on the multiplex PCR reads; one entry per CDR3 protein. The sample includes hundreds of thousands of distinct CDR3 sequences, about 20% of them seen just once. Sequencing input: peripheral blood. Receptor source: a woman between 18 and 30 years old with stable Graves' hyperthyroidism. Some clones in this sample may be carry-over from other donors' samples. The CDR3 runs from the conserved cysteine through the conserved F or W. The order of the fields is D gene, J gene, clone size, V gene, CDR3 DNA, CDR3 protein. D genes are given only for firm matches. Clone size is not always given. Where it is, it says once, few, many or a class for expanded clones.

>NA|TRBJ2-7|NA|TRBV12-3/TRBV12-4
TGTGCCAGCAGTGCCGACAGAGTCTACGAGCAGTACTTC
CASSADRVYEQYF
>NA|TRBJ1-2|NA|TRBV6-2/TRBV6-3
TGTGCCAGCACCATGTCCTTGAATGGGGGCTACACCTTC
CASTMSLNGGYTF
>TRBD1|TRBJ1-5|NA|TRBV30
TGTGCCTGGAGTCGTGACAGGGTCGATCAGCCCCAGCATTTT
CAWSRDRVDQPQHF
>NA|TRBJ1-5|NA|TRBV4-1
TGCGCCAGCAGCCGACTGGAGGGAAGCGGCAATCAGCCCCAGCATTTT
CASSRLEGSGNQPQHF
>NA|TRBJ2-7|NA|TRBV28
TGTGCCAGCAGTTTATGGAATAAGATCTACGAGCAGTACTTC
CASSLWNKIYEQYF
>TRBD2|TRBJ2-7|many|TRBV6-2/TRBV6-3
TGTGCCAGCAGTTACTCGCATTTTGTAGCGGGAGGGCCCGTCCACGAGCAGTACTTC
CASSYSHFVAGGPVHEQYF
>NA|TRBJ2-7|many|TRBV9
TGTGCCAGCAGCGTAGGTGACGACCTCTACGAGCAGTACTTC
CASSVGDDLYEQYF
>NA|TRBJ2-7|NA|TRBV28
TGTGCCAGCAGTTCCCCTCCCGACTACGAGCAGTACTTC
CASSSPPDYEQYF
>TRBD1|TRBJ2-7|many|TRBV5-1
TGCGCCAGCAGCGGCACAGGGGGCCCATCCTACGAGCAGTACTTC
CASSGTGGPSYEQYF
>TRBD2|TRBJ2-2|many|TRBV28
TGTGGCAGCGGGGTTAGCAAGAACACCGGGGAGCTGTTTTTT
CGSGVSKNTGELFF
>NA|TRBJ2-7|many|TRBV12-3/TRBV12-4
TGTGCCAGCAGTTCGGACCATGAGCTCGAGCAGTACTTC
CASSSDHELEQYF
>NA|TRBJ2-7|few|TRBV4-1
TGCGCCAGCAGCTCCAGCGGGTTACCCTACGAGCAGTACTTC
CASSSSGLPYEQYF
>TRBD1|TRBJ2-5|NA|TRBV6-9
TGTGCCAGCACCAACCCCCGGGACAGGCACCAAGAGACCCAGTACTTC
CASTNPRDRHQETQYF
>NA|TRBJ2-5|many|TRBV20-1
TGCAGTGCTAATGGGGGTCGAGAGACCCAGTACTTC
CSANGGRETQYF
>NA|TRBJ2-5|many|TRBV12-3/TRBV12-4
TGTGCCAGCAGTTTAGAGGCGTTGTGGGGTGAGACCCAGTACTTC
CASSLEALWGETQYF
>NA|TRBJ2-5|many|TRBV7-9
TGTGCCAGCAGCGGGACAGGGATCGGGGGGGAGTACTTC
CASSGTGIGGEYF
>NA|TRBJ1-2|many|TRBV7-2
TGTGCCAGCAGCTTGGTCGGGCGGGGCTACACCTTC
CASSLVGRGYTF
>NA|TRBJ1-2|many|TRBV10-1
TGCGCCAGCAGTGGCTCCCGGGGCTATGGCTACACCTTC
CASSGSRGYGYTF
>NA|TRBJ1-3|many|TRBV27
NA
CASSSSYSGNTIYF
>NA|TRBJ1-2|NA|TRBV28
TGTGCCAGCAGTCATAGGGGGGCGACCTACAACTATGGCTACACCTTC
CASSHRGATYNYGYTF
>TRBD1|TRBJ1-5|NA|TRBV6-1
TGTGCCAGCAGTACGACAGGGCTCCATCAGCCCCAGCATTTT
CASSTTGLHQPQHF
>TRBD2|TRBJ2-4|many|TRBV12-3/TRBV12-4
TGTGCCAGCAGTGACCAACTAGCGGGTATGGGAAACATTCAGTACTTC
CASSDQLAGMGNIQYF
>NA|TRBJ2-2|many|TRBV27
TGTGCCAGCAGTTTCCCGAACACCGGGGAGCTGTTTTTT
CASSFPNTGELFF
>NA|TRBJ2-7|many|TRBV7-2
TGTGCCAGCAGCTTAGGGTCCTCCCCCTACGAGCAGTACTTC
CASSLGSSPYEQYF
>NA|TRBJ1-2|NA|TRBV2
TGTGCCAGCAGTGATCAGGGCCGCTATGGCTACACCTTC
CASSDQGRYGYTF
>NA|TRBJ2-7|few|TRBV28
TGTGCCAGCAGCTTCATGGGGGCGGATCCTTACGAGCAGTACTTC
CASSFMGADPYEQYF